Listed here are 18 T cell receptor beta chains from one sample, sequenced in a study of cytomegalovirus exposure and HLA in healthy donors. The PCR was carried out with 60 Vbeta primers and 13 Jbeta primers. TCRdb keeps only in-frame clones here, not all; method: immunoSEQ multiplex PCR. Of about 54,000 clones detected, approximately 86% appear once; the ten largest clones hold under 3.5%. Input material: PBMCs. The receptors were gathered from a woman aged 18-29 years in good health and CMV-seronegative.

The rearrangement links TRBV11-3 to TRBJ2-2, with 7 bases identical to TRBD1. With V trimmed by 4 bases and J by 6 bases, 5 bases remained unmatched. Germline CDR1 is SGHNT and CDR2 is YENEEA. This CDR3 has 14 residues. CDR3 residues: CASSSRQGAGELFF. The CDR3 DNA reads TGTGCCAGCAGCTCTAGACAGGGAGCCGGGGAGCTGTTTTTT. The whole variable domain, remainder taken from reference TRBV11-3 and TRBJ2-2, is EAGVVQSPRYKIIEKKQPVAFWCNPISGHNTLYWYLQNLGQGPELLIRYENEEAVDDSQLPKDRFSAERLKGVDSTLKIQPAELGDSAVYLCASSSRQGAGELFFGEGSRLTVL.

A few counts support this clone. The chain combines TRBV5-1 with TRBJ2-3; perhaps TRBD1 as D (6 bases). The V end was cut by 7 bases, the J end by 4 bases, with 19 bases between. The CDR3 is 15 residues long. Germline V gene lookup returns CDR1 SGHRS and CDR2 YFSETQ. DNA of the CDR3: TGCGCCAGCTCGCCTTCCGGGACACTCCCAGATACGCAGTATTTT. Its protein is CASSPSGTLPDTQYF.

The chain carries TRBV19 and TRBJ1-1; 8 bases fit TRBD1. V dropped 7 bases and J dropped 1; count of bases not matched to a gene: 8. The CDR3 extends over 15 amino acids. Germline CDR1 reads LNHDA; CDR2 reads SQIVND (reference sequence). The CDR3 sequence is CASTLETGGNTEAFF. The DNA of the CDR3 is TGTGCCAGTACCCTGGAAACAGGGGGGAACACTGAAGCTTTCTTT.

The J gene is TRBJ1-5, the V gene TRBV28; 8 positions match TRBD1. CDR1 is MDHEN, CDR2 SYDVKM, per germline. Trimming took 7 bases from V and 7 from J; bases not matched to a gene: 12. This CDR3 contains 15 residues. This CDR3 is CASTQDREVGQPQHF. Written as DNA, the CDR3 is TGTGCCAGCACCCAGGACAGGGAGGTAGGGCAGCCCCAGCATTTT.

The gene calls are TRBV6-6 and TRBJ2-7; TRBD2 might be the D (6 bases). CDR1 and CDR2 from the germline V gene are MNHNY and SVGAGI (reference sequence). This CDR3 has 13 amino acids. The V gene lost 7 bases and the J gene lost 5 bases, with 15 bases spanning the gap. The CDR3 sequence: CASTHRASDEQYF. As DNA, the CDR3 is TGTGCCAGCACCCACCGGGCTAGCGACGAGCAGTACTTC.

This clone has just a few counts. The V call is TRBV10-3, the J call TRBJ2-1; possibly TRBD1 for D (6 bases). V gave up 6 bases and J gave up 10 bases, with 22 bases separating them. The CDR3 totals 15 residues. Germline V gene lookup returns CDR1 ENHRY and CDR2 SYGVKD. CDR3 DNA sequence: TGTGCCATCAGCTACCCAGGGGTCCCCTTCGACGAGCAGTTCTTC. Its protein product is CAISYPGVPFDEQFF.

This chain uses TRBV9 with TRBJ2-1; TRBD1 matches 7 bases. Trimming took 3 bases from V and 7 from J; bases not matched to a gene: 4. Germline V gene lookup returns CDR1 SGDLS and CDR2 YYNGEE. The CDR3 length is 13 residues. This chain's CDR3 is CASSGYRGNEQFF. CDR3 DNA sequence: TGTGCCAGCAGCGGATACAGGGGTAATGAGCAGTTCTTC.

V usage is TRBV30 and J usage is TRBJ1-1; unclear D gene. The germline CDR1 and CDR2 sequences are GTSNPN and SVGIG (reference sequence). V lost 0 bases to trimming and J lost 6 bases, with 11 bases between them. CDR3 length: 13 residues. CDR3 protein: CAWSVLVLSEAFF. CDR3 sequence (DNA): TGTGCCTGGAGTGTTTTAGTCCTCTCTGAAGCTTTCTTT.

This clone was counted a few times. CDR3 sequence: CASSSGTGNTEAFF. The DNA for the CDR3 is TGCGCCAGCAGTTCCGGGACAGGCAACACTGAAGCTTTCTTT. The J gene is TRBJ1-1, the V gene TRBV5-1; TRBD1 aligns across 8 bases. Looked up from germline, CDR1 is SGHRS and CDR2 is YFSETQ. The V gene end was trimmed by 5 bases and the J gene end by 2 bases; junction bases not matched to a gene: 5. CDR3 size: 14 residues.

The chain combines TRBV7-2 with TRBJ1-2, with no clear D. CDR3 length equals 16 residues. V lost 4 bases to trimming and J lost 3 bases, with 18 bases between them. From germline, CDR1 is SGHTA and CDR2 FQGNSA. For the CDR3, the DNA is TGTGCCAGCAGCTCACCGGGTAGCAAGTTTTACTATGGCTACACCTTC. Protein product: CASSSPGSKFYYGYTF.

The chain is built from TRBV27 and TRBJ1-2; no definite D call. The germline V gene encodes CDR1 MNHEY and CDR2 SMNVEV (reference sequence). V was clipped by 6 bases and J by 2 bases, with 10 bases between them. CDR3 length: 13 residues. The CDR3 nucleotides are TGTGCCAGCAGGGCTAGCGGGAACTATGGCTACACCTTC. Translating gives CASRASGNYGYTF.

This clone was counted only a few times. The chain couples TRBV19 to TRBJ2-5, with D maybe TRBD1 (5 bases). Between the trimmed V and J ends, which lost 5 bases and 1 base, there was a span of 14 bases. CDR3 length: 15 amino acids. From germline, CDR1 is LNHDA and CDR2 SQIVND (reference sequence). DNA for the CDR3: TGTGCCAGTAGTTTCATCCAGGGTGGCCAAGAGACCCAGTACTTC. Translated: CASSFIQGGQETQYF.

The chain employs TRBV7-2 and TRBJ1-2, with 8 nucleotides matching TRBD1. The CDR3 totals 13 residues. CDR1 is SGHTA and CDR2 is FQGNSA in the germline V gene. With V trimmed by 8 bases and J by 4 bases, 6 bases remained unmatched. DNA of the CDR3: TGTGCCAGCGCCCAGGGGGCAGGCTATGGCTACACCTTC. Amino acids: CASAQGAGYGYTF.

The chain joins TRBV27 to TRBJ2-7; 7 nucleotides align to TRBD2. CDR3 length: 14 amino acids. Losses at the gene ends were 3 bases for V and 5 bases for J; bases not matched to a gene: 7. The germline gives CDR1 MNHEY, CDR2 SMNVEV (reference sequence). As DNA, the CDR3 is TGTGCCAGCAGTTTCTTGGGAGGGGCCCACGAGCAGTACTTC. This sequence encodes CASSFLGGAHEQYF.

The chain recombines TRBV28 with TRBJ1-2; D may be TRBD1 (6 bases). The CDR3 is made up of 14 amino acids. The germline V and J ends were trimmed by 5 bases and 8 bases, with 18 bases remaining between them. CDR1 and CDR2 from the germline V gene are MDHEN and SYDVKM. The CDR3 is CASSASLGHRGYTF. The CDR3 DNA follows: TGTGCCAGCAGTGCGTCTTTGGGACACCGGGGCTACACCTTC.

This clone was observed a handful of times. The rearrangement links TRBV20-1 to TRBJ2-2, with D uncertain. This CDR3 contains 11 residues. V shed 0 bases and J shed 11 bases, with 7 bases lying between them. In germline, CDR1 is DFQATT, CDR2 SNEGSKA (reference sequence). In nucleotides, the CDR3 is TGCAGTGCTAGAGAGTTCAGTGAGCTGTTTTTT. Its protein product is CSAREFSELFF.

V gene TRBV10-1 combines with J gene TRBJ2-1; 8 nucleotides align to TRBD1. The V gene end was trimmed by 2 bases and the J gene end by 12 bases; junction bases not matched to a gene: 9. Germline V gene data show CDR1 as WNHNN and CDR2 as SYGVQD (reference sequence). CDR3 size: 14 residues. The CDR3 sequence is CASSETDRTGRQFF. In nucleotides, the CDR3 is TGCGCCAGCAGTGAGACAGACCGGACAGGGAGGCAGTTCTTC.

Comment on this clone: The same CDR3 also results from other DNA sequences found in this sample. The chain combines TRBV27 with TRBJ2-1, with TRBD2 matching over 10 bases. In germline, CDR1 is MNHEY, CDR2 SMNVEV (reference sequence). V lost 5 bases, J lost 0 bases, and 13 bases stayed unmatched. The CDR3 covers 19 residues. Here the CDR3 DNA reads TGTGCCAGCAGTCCCCGGCTAGCGGGAGCCACAAGCTCCTACAATGAGCAGTTCTTC. It is translated as CASSPRLAGATSSYNEQFF.